The sequence of this T cell receptor (beta chain) was determined in a study of blood T cell repertoires in COVID-19. Study context: PBMCs, B-cell-depleted T cells, or T cells were the source of the cDNA or gDNA that made up the material.

Here immunoSEQ multiplex PCR was the method, and the copy in TCRdb shows in-frame clones only, minus some. The table lists about 47,000 clones, around 83% of them singletons, with less than 8% in the top ten. Sequencing used peripheral blood. This TCR derives from a man aged 60-69 years with active COVID-19.

The CDR3 nucleotides are TGTGCCAGCTCTGGGACTAGCTCCTACGAGCAGTACTTC. Translation: CASSGTSSYEQYF. J is TRBJ2-7 and V is TRBV25-1, with TRBD2 identical over 8 bases. Germline lookup yields CDR1 MGHDK and CDR2 SYGVNS. V lost 8 bases, J lost 0 bases, and 3 bases stayed unmatched. This CDR3 has 13 amino acids.